These 5 T cell receptor beta chains were sequenced from one sample in a study of CD8 T cells in ankylosing spondylitis. One entry per CDR3 protein results from TCRdb running MiXCR on the 5' RACE reads. Altogether more than 250,000 distinct CDR3 sequences are present, more than 9% being singletons, with the ten largest covering roughly 9.2%. The sample consisted of blood, either unsorted or a sorted T cell fraction (not recorded which). The receptors stem from a female donor with ankylosing spondylitis or in good health (not recorded which).

In regard to this clonotype: The junction departs from the called germline gene at one end, perhaps through a read error. J is TRBJ1-2 and V is TRBV27; D gene ambiguous. CDR1 MNHEY and CDR2 SMNVEV come from the germline V gene (reference sequence). The CDR3 length is 13 residues. CDR3 sequence (DNA): TGTGCCAGCAGTTTCAAGGCCTTGGGTGGCTACATCTTC. This sequence encodes CASSFKALGGYIF.

This clonotype was recorded at least ten times. The chain recombines TRBV20-1 with TRBJ2-3; D remains ambiguous. The CDR3 is 14 residues long. V was clipped by 7 bases and J by 1 base, with 15 bases between them. Germline lookup yields CDR1 DFQATT and CDR2 SNEGSKA (reference sequence). The CDR3 is CSVQRPTGTDTQYF. CDR3 bases: TGCAGTGTTCAGAGGCCCACCGGCACAGATACGCAGTATTTT.

This clonotype was seen at least ten times. The V call is TRBV10-3, the J call TRBJ2-7; D is perhaps TRBD2 (5 bases). Germline lookup yields CDR1 ENHRY and CDR2 SYGVKD. Trimming stripped 2 bases from V and 2 bases from J, with 7 bases between. The CDR3 runs 13 residues. The DNA of the CDR3 is TGTGCCATCAGTGAGCGGGATGCCTACGAGCAGTACTTC. It codes for CAISERDAYEQYF.

Comment on this clonotype: A much larger clone sits a single nucleotide away, making a read error possible. The chain's CDR3 is CASSLQGLLYTQYF. DNA for the CDR3: TGCGCCAGCAGCTTGCAAGGGTTGCTTTATACGCAGTATTTT. V usage is TRBV5-1 and J usage is TRBJ2-3; D is ambiguous. Trimming shortened V by 1 base and J by 7 bases, and 13 bases separated the two germline ends. Germline CDR1 and CDR2: SGHRS and YFSETQ. CDR3 length: 14 amino acids. Using reference TRBV5-1 and TRBJ2-3 for the parts outside the CDR3, the full variable domain is KAGVTQTPRYLIKTRGQQVTLSCSPISGHRSVSWYQQTPGQGLQFLFEYFSETQRNKGNFPGRFSGRQFSNSRSEMNVSTLELGDSALYLCASSLQGLLYTQYFGPGTRLTVL.

This clonotype was picked up many times. The chain carries TRBV20-1 and TRBJ2-1; the D is unclear. Germline V gives CDR1 DFQATT, CDR2 SNEGSKA (reference sequence). V was clipped by 6 bases and J by 10 bases, with 19 bases between them. This CDR3 has 13 amino acids. The CDR3 nucleotides read TGCAGTGCGATTCGGCGGACCCTTCTCGAGCAGTTCTTC. It yields the protein CSAIRRTLLEQFF.